This TCR beta chain was captured by sequencing in a study of blood T cell repertoires in COVID-19. Study information: The United States, Italy and Spain were the sources of the acute and convalescent COVID-19 samples. PBMCs, B-cell-depleted T cells, or T cells provided the cDNA or gDNA that made up the material.

Original handling: Reference gene primer amplification gave nucleated cell count estimates. Only in-frame clones appear in the TCRdb table, and some are missing; sequencing was by immunoSEQ multiplex PCR. V, J and clone size reflect that table, while D and trimming were determined from the DNA. The data show under 500,000 clones, 80% to 90% seen once. Input material: peripheral blood. The sequence was obtained from a woman in her 30s with acute or convalescent COVID-19.

CDR3 sequence (DNA): TGTGCCTGGGCAGGGGGCCCGCCCTACGAGCAGTACTTC. Protein product: CAWAGGPPYEQYF. V gene TRBV30 combines with J gene TRBJ2-7; 8 nucleotides align to TRBD1. The CDR3 is 13 amino acids. CDR1 is GTSNPN, CDR2 SVGIG, per germline (reference sequence). The V gene end was trimmed by 5 bases and the J gene end by 2 bases; junction bases not matched to a gene: 5.